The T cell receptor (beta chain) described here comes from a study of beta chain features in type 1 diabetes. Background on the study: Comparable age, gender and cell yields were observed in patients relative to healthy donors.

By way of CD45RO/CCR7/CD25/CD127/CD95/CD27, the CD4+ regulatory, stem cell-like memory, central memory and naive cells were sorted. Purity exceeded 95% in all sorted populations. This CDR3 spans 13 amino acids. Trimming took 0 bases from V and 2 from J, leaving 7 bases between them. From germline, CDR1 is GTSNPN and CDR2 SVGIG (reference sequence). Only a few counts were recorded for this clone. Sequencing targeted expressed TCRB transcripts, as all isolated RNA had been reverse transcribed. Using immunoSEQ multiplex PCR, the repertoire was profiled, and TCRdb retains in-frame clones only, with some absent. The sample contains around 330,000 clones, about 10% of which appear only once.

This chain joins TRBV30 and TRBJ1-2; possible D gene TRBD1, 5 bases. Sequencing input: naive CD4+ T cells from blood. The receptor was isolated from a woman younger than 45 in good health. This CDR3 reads CAWSVPGNYGYTF. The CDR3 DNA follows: TGTGCCTGGAGTGTGCCAGGGAACTATGGCTACACCTTC.